The 11 T cell receptor beta chains below come from one sample, sequenced in a study of blood T cell repertoires in COVID-19 (dated by TCRdb to the early 2020s). Receptor amplification or capture employed the immunoSEQ multiplex PCR assay. Imported from immuneACCESS, the table was reduced by TCRdb to in-frame sequences with V and J called. These copies leave out some clones; in studies compared against another copy, an unresolved V gene accounts for under half, and the cause of the remainder is not known. This sample holds about 260,000 clones; about 90% were observed only once. The ten largest account for 1.5% of the sample. Source material: peripheral blood. The receptors derive from a middle-aged woman who had recovered from COVID-19.

In its sample, this clone was seen a few times. This chain links TRBV9 with TRBJ2-2; TRBD2 aligns across 12 bases. Germline assignment: CDR1 SGDLS and CDR2 YYNGEE. The CDR3 covers 16 residues. Germline trimming cut 5 bases from V and 6 bases from J; bases unmatched to any gene: 8. CDR3 in DNA: TGTGCCAGCAGAGCCCTAGCGGGGGGGCCGGCCGGGGAGCTGTTTTTT. It codes for CASRALAGGPAGELFF.

The rearrangement links TRBV7-2 to TRBJ2-7; 7 nucleotides match TRBD2. After removal of 3 bases from V and 3 bases from J, the junction contained 8 bases not matched to a gene. The CDR3 is 15 residues long. CDR1 and CDR2 (germline): SGHTA, FQGNSA. For the CDR3, the DNA is TGTGCCAGCAGCTTCCGGGACTATCCTATCTACGAGCAGTACTTC. Its protein is CASSFRDYPIYEQYF.

The chain employs TRBV12-3 or TRBV12-4 and TRBJ2-2, with D possibly TRBD1 on 5 matching bases. The CDR3 extends over 13 amino acids. V lost 5 bases to trimming and J lost 4 bases, with 8 bases between them. DNA of the CDR3: TGTGCCAGCAGTCGGACAACCACCGGGGAGCTGTTTTTT. Translated: CASSRTTTGELFF.

The genes are TRBV6-5 and TRBJ2-7; 8 nucleotides align to TRBD1. Unmatched junction bases numbered 14, after V lost 10 bases and J lost 3 bases. The V gene's germline CDR1 is MNHEY and CDR2 SVGAGI. This CDR3 is 15 amino acids long. CDR3 loop: CATKTTGQGGYEQYF. CDR3 nucleotides: TGTGCCACCAAAACCACCGGACAGGGTGGCTACGAGCAGTACTTC.

V usage is TRBV6-1 and J usage is TRBJ1-2, with a tentative D call TRBD1 (5 bases). V was cut by 3 bases and J by 6 bases, with 5 bases left in between. Germline CDR1 and CDR2: MNHNS and SASEGT. This CDR3 comprises 11 residues. The CDR3 region has the DNA TGTGCCAGCAGTGACAGGGATGGCTACACCTTC. It is translated as CASSDRDGYTF.

V and J are TRBV2 and TRBJ2-3; TRBD1 matches 8 bases. In germline, CDR1 is SNHLY, CDR2 FYNNEI. The trim removed 9 bases at V and 6 bases at J, leaving 8 bases unmatched. This CDR3 is built from 13 residues. This chain's CDR3 is CARRTGPMDTQYF. The CDR3 nucleotides are TGTGCCAGACGGACAGGGCCCATGGATACGCAGTATTTT.

This chain connects TRBV6-6 to TRBJ2-4, with D possibly matching TRBD1 (6 bases). The CDR3 has 13 residues. Trimming removed 5 bases at V and 8 bases at J, with 13 bases between. Germline values: CDR1 MNHNY, CDR2 SVGAGI (reference sequence). The CDR3 sequence is CASSQQGRDIQYF. For the CDR3, the DNA is TGTGCCAGCAGTCAACAGGGTCGGGACATTCAGTACTTC.

The gene calls are TRBV19 and TRBJ2-3; D is undetermined. V was shortened by 4 bases and J by 1 base, with 6 bases between the two germline ends. Looked up from germline, CDR1 is LNHDA and CDR2 is SQIVND (reference sequence). This CDR3 has 13 amino acids. The CDR3 protein is CASSSQGTDTQYF. The CDR3, as DNA: TGTGCCAGTAGTAGCCAGGGCACAGATACGCAGTATTTT.

The chain uses TRBV5-4 and TRBJ2-7; 10 nucleotides align to TRBD1. The germline V gene encodes CDR1 SGHNT and CDR2 YYREEE (reference sequence). V lost 4 bases to trimming and J lost 2 bases; unmatched junction nucleotides: 6. CDR3 size: 15 residues. The CDR3 DNA reads TGTGCCAGCAGCCGCCGGGACAGGGGTCCCTACGAGCAGTACTTC. It specifies CASSRRDRGPYEQYF.

V usage is TRBV11-3 and J usage is TRBJ2-5, with D possibly being TRBD1 (6 bases). V dropped 5 bases and J dropped 0 bases, with 13 bases sitting between them. The CDR3 loop spans 15 amino acids. Germline V gene lookup returns CDR1 SGHNT and CDR2 YENEEA. The CDR3 sequence: CASSLGGPYQETQYF. The CDR3 coding sequence is TGTGCCAGCAGCCTTGGGGGCCCGTACCAAGAGACCCAGTACTTC.

The rearrangement uses TRBV11-2 and TRBJ2-5, with 8 positions matching TRBD2. CDR1 is SGHAT and CDR2 is FQNNGV in the germline V gene. Unmatched junction bases numbered 9, after V lost 4 bases and J lost 5 bases. This CDR3 has 15 residues. The CDR3 loop reads CASSSSGTRRETQYF. Here the CDR3 DNA reads TGTGCCAGCAGCTCGTCCGGGACTAGGAGGGAGACCCAGTACTTC.